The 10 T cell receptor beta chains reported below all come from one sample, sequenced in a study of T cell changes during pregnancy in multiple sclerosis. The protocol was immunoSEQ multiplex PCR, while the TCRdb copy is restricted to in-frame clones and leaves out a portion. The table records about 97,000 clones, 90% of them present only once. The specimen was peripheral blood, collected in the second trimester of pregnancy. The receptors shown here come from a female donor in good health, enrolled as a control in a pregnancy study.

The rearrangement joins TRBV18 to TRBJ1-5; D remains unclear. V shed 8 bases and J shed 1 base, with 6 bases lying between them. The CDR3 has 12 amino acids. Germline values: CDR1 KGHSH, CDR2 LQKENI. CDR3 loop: CASHSSNQPQHF. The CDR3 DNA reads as TGTGCCAGCCACAGCAGCAATCAGCCCCAGCATTTT.

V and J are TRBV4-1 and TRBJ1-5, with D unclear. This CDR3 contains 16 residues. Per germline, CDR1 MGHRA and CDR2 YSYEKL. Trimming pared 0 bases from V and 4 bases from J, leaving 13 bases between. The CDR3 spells CASSQDPYQFNQPQHF. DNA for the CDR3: TGCGCCAGCAGCCAAGATCCATACCAGTTTAATCAGCCCCAGCATTTT.

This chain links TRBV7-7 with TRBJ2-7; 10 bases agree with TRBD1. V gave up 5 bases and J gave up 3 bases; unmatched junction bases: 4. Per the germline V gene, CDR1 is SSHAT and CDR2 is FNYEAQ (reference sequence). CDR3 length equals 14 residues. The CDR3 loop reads CASSPGTGDYEQYF. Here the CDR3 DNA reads TGTGCCAGCAGCCCCGGGACAGGGGACTACGAGCAGTACTTC.

The CDR3 loop reads CASSYGGAQGQYF. Here the CDR3 DNA reads TGTGCCAGCAGTTACGGAGGGGCCCAGGGGCAGTATTTT. The chain is built from TRBV6-6 and TRBJ2-3, with D perhaps TRBD2 (6 bases). The length of the CDR3 is 13 residues. From germline, CDR1 is MNHNY and CDR2 SVGAGI (reference sequence). The V gene lost 2 bases and the J gene lost 11 bases, with 14 bases spanning the gap.

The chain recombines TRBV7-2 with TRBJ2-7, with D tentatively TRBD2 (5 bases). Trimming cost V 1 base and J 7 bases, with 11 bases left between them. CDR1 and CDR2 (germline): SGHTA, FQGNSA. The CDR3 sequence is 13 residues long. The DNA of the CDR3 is TGTGCCAGCAGCTTAGGCCCGGGGTGGGAGCAGTACTTC. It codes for CASSLGPGWEQYF.

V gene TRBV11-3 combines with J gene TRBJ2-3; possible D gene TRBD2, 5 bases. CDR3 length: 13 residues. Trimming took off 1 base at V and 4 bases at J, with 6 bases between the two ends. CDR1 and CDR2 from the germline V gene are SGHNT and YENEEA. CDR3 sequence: CASSLGGPDTQYF. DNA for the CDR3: TGTGCCAGCAGCTTAGGAGGGCCAGATACGCAGTATTTT.

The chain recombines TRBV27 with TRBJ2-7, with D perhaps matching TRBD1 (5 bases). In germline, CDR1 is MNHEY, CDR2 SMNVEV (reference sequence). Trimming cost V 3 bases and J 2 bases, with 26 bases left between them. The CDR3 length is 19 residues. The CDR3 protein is CASSFSTSLPTSGPYEQYF. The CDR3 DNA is TGTGCCAGCAGTTTCTCCACATCGCTTCCCACGTCAGGGCCCTACGAGCAGTACTTC.

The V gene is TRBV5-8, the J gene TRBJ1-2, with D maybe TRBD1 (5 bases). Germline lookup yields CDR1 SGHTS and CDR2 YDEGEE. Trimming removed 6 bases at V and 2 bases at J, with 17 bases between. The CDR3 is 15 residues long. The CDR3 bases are TGTGCCAGCATCCTGGGGAGGGGACGAAACTATGGCTACACCTTC. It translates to CASILGRGRNYGYTF.

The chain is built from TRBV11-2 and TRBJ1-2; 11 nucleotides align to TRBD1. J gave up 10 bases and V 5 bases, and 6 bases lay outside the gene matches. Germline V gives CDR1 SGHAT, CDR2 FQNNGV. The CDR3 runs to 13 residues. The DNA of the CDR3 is TGTGCCAGCAGCATGGACAGGGGGCGCGACTACACCTTC. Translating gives CASSMDRGRDYTF. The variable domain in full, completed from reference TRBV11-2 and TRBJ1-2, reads EAGVAQSPRYKIIEKRQSVAFWCNPISGHATLYWYQQILGQGPKLLIQFQNNGVVDDSQLPKDRFSAERLKGVDSTLKIQPAKLEDSAVYLCASSMDRGRDYTFGSGTRLTVV.

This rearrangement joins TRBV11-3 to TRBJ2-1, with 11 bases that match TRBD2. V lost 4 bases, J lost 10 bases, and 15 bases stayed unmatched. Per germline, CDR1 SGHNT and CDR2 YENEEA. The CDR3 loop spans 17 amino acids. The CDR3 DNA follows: TGTGCCAGCAGCTCTTATGACACGGGACTAGCGGATAGGGAGCAGTTCTTC. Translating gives CASSSYDTGLADREQFF.